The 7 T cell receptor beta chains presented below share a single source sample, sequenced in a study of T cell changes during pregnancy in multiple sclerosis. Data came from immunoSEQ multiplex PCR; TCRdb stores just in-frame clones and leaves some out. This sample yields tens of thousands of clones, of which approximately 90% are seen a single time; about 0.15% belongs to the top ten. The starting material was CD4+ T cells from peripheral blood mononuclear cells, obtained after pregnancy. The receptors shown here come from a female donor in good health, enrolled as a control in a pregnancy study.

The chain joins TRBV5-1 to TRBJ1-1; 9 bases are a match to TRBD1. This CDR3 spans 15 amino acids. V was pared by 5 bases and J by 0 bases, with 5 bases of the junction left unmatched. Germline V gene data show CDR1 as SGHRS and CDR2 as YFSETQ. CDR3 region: CASRVTGGVNTEAFF. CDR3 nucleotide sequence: TGCGCCAGCAGGGTGACAGGGGGTGTGAACACTGAAGCTTTCTTT. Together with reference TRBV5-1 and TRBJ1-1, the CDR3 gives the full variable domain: KAGVTQTPRYLIKTRGQQVTLSCSPISGHRSVSWYQQTPGQGLQFLFEYFSETQRNKGNFPGRFSGRQFSNSRSEMNVSTLELGDSALYLCASRVTGGVNTEAFFGQGTRLTVV.

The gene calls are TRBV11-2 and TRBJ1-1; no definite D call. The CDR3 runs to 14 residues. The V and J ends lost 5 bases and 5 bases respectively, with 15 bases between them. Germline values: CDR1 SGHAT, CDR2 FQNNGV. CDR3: CASSPVSPGTEAFF. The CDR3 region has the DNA TGTGCCAGCAGCCCCGTGTCCCCCGGGACTGAAGCTTTCTTT.

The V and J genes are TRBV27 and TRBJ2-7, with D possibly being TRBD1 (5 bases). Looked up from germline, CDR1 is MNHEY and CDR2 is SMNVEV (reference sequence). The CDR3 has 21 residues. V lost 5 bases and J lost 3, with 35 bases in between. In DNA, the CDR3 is TGTGCCAGCAGTCCCGACAGCTCTAGGGTTATCCTTCAGCGCCAATACTACGAGCAGTACTTC. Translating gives CASSPDSSRVILQRQYYEQYF.

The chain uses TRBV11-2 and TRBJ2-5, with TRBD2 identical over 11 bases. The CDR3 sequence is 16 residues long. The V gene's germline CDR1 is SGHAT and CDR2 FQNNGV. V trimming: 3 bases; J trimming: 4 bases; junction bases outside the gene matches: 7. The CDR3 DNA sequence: TGTGCCAGCAGCTTTACTAGCGGGGGCAGTCCAGAGACCCAGTACTTC. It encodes CASSFTSGGSPETQYF.

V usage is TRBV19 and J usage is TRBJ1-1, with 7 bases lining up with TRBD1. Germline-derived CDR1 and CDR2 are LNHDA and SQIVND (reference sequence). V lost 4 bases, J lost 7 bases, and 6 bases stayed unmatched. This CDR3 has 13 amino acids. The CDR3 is CASSRAGGIEAFF. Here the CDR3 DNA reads TGTGCCAGTAGTAGGGCAGGGGGAATTGAAGCTTTCTTT.

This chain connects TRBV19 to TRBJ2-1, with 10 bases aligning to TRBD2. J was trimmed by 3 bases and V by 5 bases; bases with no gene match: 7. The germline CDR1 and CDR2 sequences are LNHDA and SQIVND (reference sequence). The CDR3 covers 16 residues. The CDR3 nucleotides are TGTGCCAGTAGTCGACCCGGGACTAGCGTCTACAATGAGCAGTTCTTC. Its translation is CASSRPGTSVYNEQFF. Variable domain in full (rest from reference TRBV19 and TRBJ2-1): DGGITQSPKYLFRKEGQNVTLSCEQNLNHDAMYWYRQDPGQGLRLIYYSQIVNDFQKGDIAEGYSVSREKKESFPLTVTSAQKNPTAFYLCASSRPGTSVYNEQFFGPGTRLTVL.

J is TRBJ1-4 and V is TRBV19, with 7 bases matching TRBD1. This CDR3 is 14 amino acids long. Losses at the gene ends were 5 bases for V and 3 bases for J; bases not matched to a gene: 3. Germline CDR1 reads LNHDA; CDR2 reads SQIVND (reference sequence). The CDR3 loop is CASSDRAANEKLFF. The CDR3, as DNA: TGTGCCAGTAGTGACAGGGCGGCTAATGAAAAACTGTTTTTT.